The 12 T cell receptor beta chains in this list originate from one sample, sequenced in a study of T cells in Graves' hyperthyroidism and ophthalmopathy. Amplified TCR beta CDR3 regions derived from RNA transcripts. RT-PCR in the first round (using the HTBI primer set) targeted the TCR CDR3. TCRdb analysed the multiplex PCR reads with MiXCR anew, one entry per CDR3 protein. The sample has some 600,000 distinct CDR3 sequences; over 11% are singletons. Sequencing used blood. These receptors were obtained from a woman in her 30s with Graves' hyperthyroidism that later progressed to Graves' ophthalmopathy.

The rearrangement links TRBV20-1 to TRBJ2-3; D possibly corresponds to TRBD2 (5 bases). CDR1 is DFQATT and CDR2 is SNEGSKA in the germline V gene (reference sequence). The CDR3 is made up of 16 amino acids. Trimming took 5 bases from V and 5 from J, leaving 23 bases between them. This CDR3 reads CSASGGAEGPLDTQYF. The DNA of the CDR3 is TGCAGTGCTTCCGGCGGAGCGGAAGGGCCGCTAGATACGCAGTATTTT.

This clonotype was seen ten or more times. The rearrangement uses TRBV19 and TRBJ1-4; D is ambiguous. Per germline, CDR1 LNHDA and CDR2 SQIVND (reference sequence). V lost 3 bases and J 4 bases, leaving 9 bases between the germline ends. The CDR3 has 14 residues. This CDR3 reads CASSMAGINEKLFF. The CDR3, as DNA: TGTGCCAGTAGTATGGCTGGTATTAATGAAAAACTGTTTTTT.

This sequence joins TRBV18 and TRBJ2-5, with D unresolved. The CDR3 runs 14 residues. Germline V gene lookup returns CDR1 KGHSH and CDR2 LQKENI. Trimming shortened V by 0 bases and J by 13 bases, and 18 bases separated the two germline ends. CDR3 in amino acids: CASSPPNSPIYRYF. The CDR3 DNA follows: TGTGCCAGCTCACCACCGAATAGCCCCATATATCGGTACTTC.

The J gene is TRBJ1-1, the V gene TRBV7-3; TRBD1 matches at 10 bases. The CDR3 loop spans 17 amino acids. Per germline, CDR1 SGHTA and CDR2 FQGTGA. With V trimmed by 5 bases and J by 4 bases, 13 bases remained unmatched. DNA of the CDR3: TGTGCCAGCAGCAACACCCCGGGACAGGGGAGAAGCACTGAAGCTTTCTTT. Protein: CASSNTPGQGRSTEAFF.

V and J are TRBV19 and TRBJ1-1, with D hard to call. In germline, CDR1 is LNHDA, CDR2 SQIVND (reference sequence). The CDR3 sequence is 16 residues long. Deletions cut 10 bases from V and 2 bases from J, with 23 bases between. In DNA form, the CDR3 reads TGTGCCATCTCCAAAGGAGGAGGTTTGGGCAACACTGAAGCTTTCTTT. Translated: CAISKGGGLGNTEAFF. Together with reference TRBV19 and TRBJ1-1, the CDR3 gives the full variable domain: DGGITQSPKYLFRKEGQNVTLSCEQNLNHDAMYWYRQDPGQGLRLIYYSQIVNDFQKGDIAEGYSVSREKKESFPLTVTSAQKNPTAFYLCAISKGGGLGNTEAFFGQGTRLTVV.

This clonotype was observed a handful of times. The CDR3 reads CASNFGRVNQPQHF. The DNA of the CDR3 is TGTGCCAGCAATTTCGGACGGGTAAATCAGCCCCAGCATTTT. The chain uses TRBV28 and TRBJ1-5; D gene uncertain. V gave up 7 bases and J gave up 4 bases, with 14 bases separating them. CDR1 is MDHEN, CDR2 SYDVKM, per germline. The CDR3 consists of 14 residues.

The genes are TRBV2 and TRBJ2-1; 8 bases are shared with TRBD1. V shed 6 bases and J 9 bases; nucleotides not matched to a gene: 10. Germline CDR1 and CDR2: SNHLY and FYNNEI. This CDR3 has 14 residues. CDR3 loop: CASRMDRVGSEQFF. The DNA for the CDR3 is TGTGCCAGCAGGATGGACAGGGTAGGCAGTGAGCAGTTCTTC.

This clonotype was observed a few times. The chain couples TRBV5-4 to TRBJ2-1; 10 bases line up with TRBD2. CDR3 size: 15 residues. The germline gives CDR1 SGHNT, CDR2 YYREEE (reference sequence). V lost 2 bases and J lost 10; bases outside the gene matches: 9. CDR3 region: CASSFRAGGPGEQFF. CDR3 bases: TGTGCCAGCAGCTTCAGAGCGGGAGGGCCAGGCGAGCAGTTCTTC.

In its sample, this clonotype was seen many times. In DNA, the CDR3 is TGTGCCAGCAGCCACGCAGCGGGAGCGATTTACAATGAGCAGTTCTTC. Its protein product is CASSHAAGAIYNEQFF. The chain recombines TRBV12-3 or TRBV12-4 with TRBJ2-1; 8 bases are shared with TRBD2. CDR3 size: 16 residues. The junction had 11 bases not matched to a gene; V was cut back by 6 bases and J by 4 bases.

Only one count was recorded for this clonotype. The junction differs from germline at one of its ends, possibly a read error. The rearrangement joins TRBV19 to TRBJ1-4, with D uncertain. Germline V lookup: CDR1 LNHDA, CDR2 SQIVND (reference sequence). This CDR3 contains 14 residues. CDR3 sequence: CASTYTATNEKLVF. The CDR3 coding sequence is TGTGCCAGTACCTATACTGCAACTAATGAAAAACTGGTTTTT.

This clonotype was picked up many times. This sequence joins TRBV6-2 or TRBV6-3 and TRBJ1-2, with 9 bases identical to TRBD1. The V and J ends lost 6 bases and 8 bases, in that order; junction bases with no gene match: 10. The germline V gene has CDR1 MNHEY and CDR2 SVGEGT. The CDR3 has 14 amino acids. The CDR3 reads CASSSSGQGGGYTF. The CDR3 DNA is TGTGCCAGCAGCTCCTCGGGACAGGGTGGAGGCTACACCTTC.

The chain has TRBV27 and TRBJ1-2; D remains ambiguous. Germline CDR1 MNHEY, CDR2 SMNVEV (reference sequence). V lost 7 bases to trimming and J lost 4 bases, with 10 bases between them. The CDR3 contains 12 residues. Here the CDR3 reads CASKQDGYGYTF. The CDR3 DNA sequence: TGTGCCAGCAAGCAGGACGGCTATGGCTACACCTTC.